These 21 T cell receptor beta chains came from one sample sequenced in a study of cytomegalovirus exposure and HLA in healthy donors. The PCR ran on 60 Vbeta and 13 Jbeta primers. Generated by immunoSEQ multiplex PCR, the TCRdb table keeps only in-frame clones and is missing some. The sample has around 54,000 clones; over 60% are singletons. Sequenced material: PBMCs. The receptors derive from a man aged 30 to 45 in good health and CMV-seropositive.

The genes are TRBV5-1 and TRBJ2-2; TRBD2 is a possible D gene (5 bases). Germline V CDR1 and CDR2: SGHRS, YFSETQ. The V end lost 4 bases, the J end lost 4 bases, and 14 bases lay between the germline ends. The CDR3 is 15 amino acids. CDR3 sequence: CASSPIQSGTGELFF. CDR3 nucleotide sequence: TGCGCCAGCAGCCCTATCCAAAGCGGCACCGGGGAGCTGTTTTTT.

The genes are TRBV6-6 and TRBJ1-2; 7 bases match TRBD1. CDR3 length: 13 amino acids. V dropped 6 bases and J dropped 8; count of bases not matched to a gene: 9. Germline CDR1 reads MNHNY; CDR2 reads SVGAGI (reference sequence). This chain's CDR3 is CASSPQGGEGYTF. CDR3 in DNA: TGTGCCAGCAGCCCCCAGGGGGGAGAAGGCTACACCTTC.

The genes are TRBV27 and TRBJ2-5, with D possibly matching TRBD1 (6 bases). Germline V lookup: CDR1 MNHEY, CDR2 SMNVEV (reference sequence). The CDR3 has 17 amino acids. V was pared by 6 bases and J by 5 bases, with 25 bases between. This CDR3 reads CASSTPGGGLGPETQYF. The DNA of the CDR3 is TGTGCCAGCAGCACCCCTGGGGGCGGTCTAGGTCCTGAGACCCAGTACTTC.

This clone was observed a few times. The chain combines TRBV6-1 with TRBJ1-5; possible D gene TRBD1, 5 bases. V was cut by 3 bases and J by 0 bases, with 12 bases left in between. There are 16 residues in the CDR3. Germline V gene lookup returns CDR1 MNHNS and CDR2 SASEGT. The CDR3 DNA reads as TGTGCCAGCAGTGACCGACAGTACTATAGCAATCAGCCCCAGCATTTT. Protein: CASSDRQYYSNQPQHF.

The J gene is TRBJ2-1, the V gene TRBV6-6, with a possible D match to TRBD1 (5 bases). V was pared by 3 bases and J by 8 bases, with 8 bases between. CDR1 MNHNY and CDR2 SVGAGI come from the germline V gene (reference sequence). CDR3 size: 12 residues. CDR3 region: CASSYEGDEQFF. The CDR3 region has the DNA TGTGCCAGCAGTTATGAAGGGGATGAGCAGTTCTTC.

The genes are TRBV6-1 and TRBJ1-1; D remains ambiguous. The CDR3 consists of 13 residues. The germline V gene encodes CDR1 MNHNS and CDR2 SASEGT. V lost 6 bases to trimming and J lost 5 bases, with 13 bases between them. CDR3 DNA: TGTGCCAGCAGCGGAGGGCCGGGGACTGAAGCTTTCTTT. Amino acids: CASSGGPGTEAFF.

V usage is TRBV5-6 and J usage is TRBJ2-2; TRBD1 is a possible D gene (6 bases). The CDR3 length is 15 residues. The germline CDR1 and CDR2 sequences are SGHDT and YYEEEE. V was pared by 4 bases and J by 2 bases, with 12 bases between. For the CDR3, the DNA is TGTGCCAGCAGCCTAGGACAGCTAAACACCGGGGAGCTGTTTTTT. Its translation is CASSLGQLNTGELFF.

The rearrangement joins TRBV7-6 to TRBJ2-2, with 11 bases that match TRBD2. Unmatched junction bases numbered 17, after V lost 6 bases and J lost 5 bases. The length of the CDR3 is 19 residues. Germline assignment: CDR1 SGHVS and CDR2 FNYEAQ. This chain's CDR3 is CASRPTGRLAGGGTGELFF. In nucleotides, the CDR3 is TGTGCCAGCAGGCCAACCGGCCGTCTAGCGGGGGGCGGGACCGGGGAGCTGTTTTTT.

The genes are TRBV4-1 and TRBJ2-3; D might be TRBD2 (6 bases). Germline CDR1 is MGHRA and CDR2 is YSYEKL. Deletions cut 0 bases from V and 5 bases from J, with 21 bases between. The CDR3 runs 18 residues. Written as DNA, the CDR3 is TGCGCCAGCAGCCAAGATGAGGGCTGGGGGGAAGATAAAGATACGCAGTATTTT. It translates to CASSQDEGWGEDKDTQYF.

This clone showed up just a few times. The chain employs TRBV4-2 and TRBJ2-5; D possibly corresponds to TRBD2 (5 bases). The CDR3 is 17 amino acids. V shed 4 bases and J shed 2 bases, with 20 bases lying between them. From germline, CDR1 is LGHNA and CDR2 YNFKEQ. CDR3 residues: CASSREPLAVPQETQYF. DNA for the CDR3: TGTGCCAGCAGCCGAGAGCCCCTAGCAGTGCCACAAGAGACCCAGTACTTC.

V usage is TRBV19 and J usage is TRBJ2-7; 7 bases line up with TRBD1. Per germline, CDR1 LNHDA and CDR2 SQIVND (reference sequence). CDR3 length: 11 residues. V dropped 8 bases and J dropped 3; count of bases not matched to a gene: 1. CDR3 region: CASRTGYEQYF. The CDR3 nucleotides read TGTGCCAGTCGGACAGGCTACGAGCAGTACTTC.

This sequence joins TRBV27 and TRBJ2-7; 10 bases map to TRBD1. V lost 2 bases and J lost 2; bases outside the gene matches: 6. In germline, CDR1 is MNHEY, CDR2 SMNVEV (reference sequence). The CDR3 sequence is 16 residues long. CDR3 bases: TGTGCCAGCAGTTTAGTAGGGACAGGGGTAACCTACGAGCAGTACTTC. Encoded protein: CASSLVGTGVTYEQYF.

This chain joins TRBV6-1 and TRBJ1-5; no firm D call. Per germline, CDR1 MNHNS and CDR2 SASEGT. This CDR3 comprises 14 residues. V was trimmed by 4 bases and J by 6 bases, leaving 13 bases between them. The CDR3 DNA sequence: TGTGCCAGCAGTGGTGGACTCCGCGGTCAGCCCCAGCATTTT. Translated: CASSGGLRGQPQHF.

In DNA, the CDR3 is TGTGCCTGGGGGACTCTCATTTCAAGCACTGAAGCTTTCTTT. Protein sequence: CAWGTLISSTEAFF. The V and J genes are TRBV7-9 and TRBJ1-1, with a weak D call TRBD1 (5 bases). Trimming stripped 11 bases from V and 4 bases from J, with 20 bases between. The CDR3 has 14 amino acids. CDR1 SEHNR and CDR2 FQNEAQ come from the germline V gene (reference sequence).

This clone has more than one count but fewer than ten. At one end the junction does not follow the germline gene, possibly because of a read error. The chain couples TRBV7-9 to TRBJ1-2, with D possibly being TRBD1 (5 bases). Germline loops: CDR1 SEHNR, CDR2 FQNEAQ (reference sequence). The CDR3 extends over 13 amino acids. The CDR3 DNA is TGTTCCAGCAGCTGGGGGGGGGACTATGGCTACACCTTC. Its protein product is CSSSWGGDYGYTF.

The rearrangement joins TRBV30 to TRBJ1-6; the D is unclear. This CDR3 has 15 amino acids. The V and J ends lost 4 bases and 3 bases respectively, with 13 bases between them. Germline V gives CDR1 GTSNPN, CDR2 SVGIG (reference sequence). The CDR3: CAWNHGSGYNSPLHF. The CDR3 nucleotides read TGTGCCTGGAATCATGGCTCAGGCTATAATTCACCCCTCCACTTT.

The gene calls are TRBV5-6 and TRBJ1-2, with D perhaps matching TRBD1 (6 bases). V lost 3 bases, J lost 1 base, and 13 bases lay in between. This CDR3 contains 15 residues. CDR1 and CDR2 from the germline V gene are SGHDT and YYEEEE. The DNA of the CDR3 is TGTGCCAGCAGCTGGGGGGGGGCCGATAACTATGGCTACACCTTC. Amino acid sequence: CASSWGGADNYGYTF.

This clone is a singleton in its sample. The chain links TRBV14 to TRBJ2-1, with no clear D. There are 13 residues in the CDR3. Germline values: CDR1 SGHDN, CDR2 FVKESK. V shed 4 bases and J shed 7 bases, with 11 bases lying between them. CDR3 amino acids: CASSLADLNEQFF. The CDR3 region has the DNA TGTGCCAGCAGCCTAGCCGACCTGAATGAGCAGTTCTTC.

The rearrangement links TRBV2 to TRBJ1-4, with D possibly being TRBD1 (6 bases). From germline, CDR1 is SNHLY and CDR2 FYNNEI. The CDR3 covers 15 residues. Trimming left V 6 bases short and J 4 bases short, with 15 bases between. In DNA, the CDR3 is TGTGCCAGCAGGCCCAGGGGCGTATATAATGAAAAACTGTTTTTT. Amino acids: CASRPRGVYNEKLFF.

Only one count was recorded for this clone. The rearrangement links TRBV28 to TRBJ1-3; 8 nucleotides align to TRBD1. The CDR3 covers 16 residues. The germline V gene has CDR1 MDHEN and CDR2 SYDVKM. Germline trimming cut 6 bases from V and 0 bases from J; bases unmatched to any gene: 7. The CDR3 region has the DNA TGTGCCAGCAGGGACGGACAGGGAAGCTCTGGAAACACCATATATTTT. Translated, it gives CASRDGQGSSGNTIYF.

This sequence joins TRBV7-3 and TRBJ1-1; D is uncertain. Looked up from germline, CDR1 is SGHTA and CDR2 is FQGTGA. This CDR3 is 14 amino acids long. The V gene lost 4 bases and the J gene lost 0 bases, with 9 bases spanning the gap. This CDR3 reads CASSSSGMNTEAFF. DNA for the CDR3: TGTGCCAGCAGCTCCTCCGGGATGAACACTGAAGCTTTCTTT.